This passage covers 15 T cell receptor beta chains from one sample sequenced in a study of blood T cells in healthy people across ages. A second PCR, run for about 7 to 11 cycles, used a sample-barcoded 5' primer plus a J-beta primer mix. TCRdb passed the 5' RACE reads through MiXCR, listing each CDR3 protein once. The top ten clones hold 3% of a sample with some 850,000 distinct CDR3 sequences, around 24% of them seen once. These same data were also listed under a study on T cells of mothers and their children.

Source material: blood. Receptors originate from a boy between 10 and 17 years old in good health.

About this clonotype itself: Its ends do not fully match the called genes, so a read error is possible. The chain has TRBV5-1 and TRBJ1-1, with TRBD1 matching over 7 bases. CDR3 length equals 16 residues. In germline, CDR1 is SGHRS, CDR2 YFSETQ. CDR3 nucleotide sequence: TGCGCCAACAGCTTGCATGGACAGGCCCCGAACACTGAAGCTTTCTTT. Its protein is CANSLHGQAPNTEAFF.

This clonotype showed up just a few times. The rearrangement links TRBV20-1 to TRBJ2-5, with TRBD2 identical over 11 bases. This CDR3 region has 14 residues. The junction had 5 bases not matched to a gene; V was cut back by 4 bases and J by 4 bases. Germline V CDR1 and CDR2: DFQATT, SNEGSKA (reference sequence). CDR3 sequence: CSATTSGGIETQYF. CDR3 nucleotide sequence: TGCAGTGCTACTACTAGCGGGGGAATAGAGACCCAGTACTTC.

This clonotype was observed a few times. This chain joins TRBV2 and TRBJ2-5; no firm D call. The CDR3 runs to 12 residues. Germline V gives CDR1 SNHLY, CDR2 FYNNEI. V shed 5 bases and J shed 3 bases, with 7 bases lying between them. The CDR3 loop reads CASSTAEETQYF. CDR3 bases: TGTGCCAGCAGTACGGCGGAAGAGACCCAGTACTTC.

With regard to this clonotype: The junction departs from germline at one end; a sequencing error may be responsible. The rearrangement uses TRBV4-1 and TRBJ2-2; 7 bases line up with TRBD1. CDR1 is MGHRA, CDR2 YSYEKL, per germline. The CDR3 extends over 16 amino acids. The CDR3 is CAGSPLGQELNGELFF. The CDR3 nucleotides are TGCGCCGGCAGCCCTCTTGGACAGGAATTAAACGGGGAGCTGTTTTTT.

The chain couples TRBV7-9 to TRBJ1-1; D remains ambiguous. Looked up from germline, CDR1 is SEHNR and CDR2 is FQNEAQ (reference sequence). The V gene lost 5 bases and the J gene lost 8 bases, with 12 bases spanning the gap. The CDR3 runs 12 residues. The CDR3 reads CASSPKTSEAFF. DNA of the CDR3: TGTGCCAGCAGCCCTAAGACCTCCGAAGCTTTCTTT.

The genes are TRBV29-1 and TRBJ1-2, with D unclear. CDR3 size: 13 residues. V lost 5 bases, J lost 8 bases, and 18 bases lay in between. Germline CDR1 SQVTM, CDR2 ANQGSEA. The CDR3 bases are TGCAGCGTTCGGGTGGGAGGACCTGTGGGCTACACCTTC. Its protein is CSVRVGGPVGYTF.

This clonotype has a handful of counts. This chain uses TRBV6-1 with TRBJ2-3; D is possibly TRBD1 or TRBD2 (6 bases each). This CDR3 is 15 amino acids long. V lost 6 bases and J lost 7, with 20 bases in between. Germline V gene lookup returns CDR1 MNHNS and CDR2 SASEGT. CDR3 nucleotides: TGTGCCAGCAGCTTGAACAGGGTCGGGGGTCATACGCAGTATTTT. It translates to CASSLNRVGGHTQYF.

The chain is built from TRBV5-6 and TRBJ2-5; 7 bases are a match to TRBD1. CDR1 is SGHDT and CDR2 is YYEEEE in the germline V gene. CDR3 size: 15 residues. With 0 bases clipped from V and 5 bases from J, the junction kept 7 bases outside the gene matches. The CDR3 is CASSLADRVGETQYF. In DNA, the CDR3 is TGTGCCAGCAGCTTGGCCGACAGGGTAGGCGAGACCCAGTACTTC. Filled out from reference TRBV5-6 and TRBJ2-5, the complete variable domain reads DAGVTQSPTHLIKTRGQQVTLRCSPKSGHDTVSWYQQALGQGPQFIFQYYEEEERQRGNFPDRFSGHQFPNYSSELNVNALLLGDSALYLCASSLADRVGETQYFGPGTRLLVL.

The chain carries TRBV7-9 and TRBJ2-5, with 10 bases matching TRBD1. This CDR3 comprises 18 residues. Germline CDR1 SEHNR, CDR2 FQNEAQ (reference sequence). The V gene end was trimmed by 5 bases and the J gene end by 1 base; junction bases not matched to a gene: 13. This chain's CDR3 is CASSLRQGAAIIQETQYF. In DNA, the CDR3 is TGTGCCAGCAGCCTTCGACAGGGGGCTGCTATAATCCAAGAGACCCAGTACTTC.

The chain employs TRBV10-3 and TRBJ1-1; 8 bases agree with TRBD1. The CDR3 has 14 residues. Unmatched junction bases numbered 3, after V lost 5 bases and J lost 1 base. The germline V gene encodes CDR1 ENHRY and CDR2 SYGVKD. Here the CDR3 DNA reads TGTGCCATCAGTCCGGACAGGGAGAACACTGAAGCTTTCTTT. Translating gives CAISPDRENTEAFF.

Only a few counts were recorded for this clonotype. The chain joins TRBV12-3 or TRBV12-4 to TRBJ2-1, with D perhaps given as TRBD1 or TRBD2 (5 bases each). The V and J ends lost 3 bases and 3 bases respectively, with 15 bases between them. The CDR3 is 16 residues long. CDR3 sequence reads: CASSFLRAGRYNEQFF. DNA for the CDR3: TGTGCCAGCAGTTTCCTCAGGGCGGGCCGCTACAATGAGCAGTTCTTC.

This clonotype has just a few counts. The chain joins TRBV9 to TRBJ2-3; D uncertain. V was trimmed by 0 bases and J by 4 bases, leaving 9 bases between them. This CDR3 region has 14 residues. Germline CDR1 reads SGDLS; CDR2 reads YYNGEE. The CDR3 sequence is CASSVGARSDTQYF. CDR3 sequence (DNA): TGTGCCAGCAGCGTAGGGGCTAGATCAGATACGCAGTATTTT.

This clonotype has only a few counts. The DNA of the CDR3 is TGCGCCAGCAGTGGCCGGGGGACCCTCTCCTACGAGCAGTACTTC. It codes for CASSGRGTLSYEQYF. This chain links TRBV10-2 with TRBJ2-7; the D gene is possibly TRBD2 (6 bases). Germline V gene sequence: CDR1 WSHSY, CDR2 SAAADI. V lost 4 bases to trimming and J lost 0 bases, with 13 bases between them. The CDR3 is made up of 15 amino acids.

The V and J genes are TRBV6-5 and TRBJ1-1, with D perhaps TRBD1 (6 bases). CDR1 and CDR2 from the germline V gene are MNHEY and SVGAGI. Trimming shortened V by 2 bases and J by 3 bases, and 16 bases separated the two germline ends. This CDR3 is built from 16 residues. CDR3 in DNA: TGTGCCAGCAGTTACAAGAGGGGAGGGGGGTACACTGAAGCTTTCTTT. It translates to CASSYKRGGGYTEAFF.

In this sample, this clonotype turned up a few times. This chain connects TRBV29-1 to TRBJ1-1; a weak D match, TRBD1 (5 bases). This CDR3 region has 12 residues. The V gene lost 7 bases and the J gene lost 4 bases, with 13 bases spanning the gap. Germline loops: CDR1 SQVTM, CDR2 ANQGSEA. The CDR3 here is CSAMTGGTEAFF. CDR3 coding DNA: TGCAGCGCGATGACCGGGGGCACTGAAGCTTTCTTT.